The 21 T cell receptor beta chains below come from one sample, sequenced in a study of T cells in Graves' hyperthyroidism and ophthalmopathy. Amplified regions were TCR beta CDR3 sequences from RNA transcripts. The HTBI primer set was used in a first-round RT-PCR of the TCR CDR3. TCRdb called the multiplex PCR reads again in MiXCR, with one record for every CDR3 protein. The sample contains hundreds of thousands of distinct CDR3 sequences, 16% of which appear only once. The specimen sequenced was blood. These TCRs come from a young woman with Graves' hyperthyroidism.

This clonotype was observed a few times. CDR3 nucleotides: TGCAGTGCTACCTACCAGGGGAATTCCTACGAGCAGTACTTC. Protein: CSATYQGNSYEQYF. The chain recombines TRBV20-1 with TRBJ2-7; D might be TRBD1 (6 bases). V was cut by 4 bases and J by 1 base, with 14 bases left in between. This CDR3 is built from 14 residues. The V gene's germline CDR1 is DFQATT and CDR2 SNEGSKA (reference sequence).

The chain recombines TRBV10-3 with TRBJ1-2, with D hard to call. The CDR3 sequence is 13 residues long. Trimming stripped 2 bases from V and 6 bases from J, with 10 bases between. Germline V CDR1 and CDR2: ENHRY, SYGVKD. CDR3: CAISEMTTDGYTF. The CDR3 DNA is TGTGCCATCAGTGAGATGACAACCGATGGCTACACCTTC.

The V and J genes are TRBV4-3 and TRBJ1-4; the D is unclear. The CDR3 is made up of 16 amino acids. CDR1 is LGHNA and CDR2 is YSLEER in the germline V gene. The V and J ends lost 0 bases and 3 bases respectively, with 11 bases between them. The DNA of the CDR3 is TGCGCCAGCAGCCAAGATGGGCTGACCTCTAATGAAAAACTGTTTTTT. Its protein is CASSQDGLTSNEKLFF.

This clonotype was seen repeatedly, ten times or more. The chain employs TRBV20-1 and TRBJ1-1; no firm D call. Between the trimmed V and J ends, which lost 3 bases and 0 bases, there was a span of 14 bases. Looked up from germline, CDR1 is DFQATT and CDR2 is SNEGSKA (reference sequence). This CDR3 is built from 15 residues. As DNA, the CDR3 is TGCAGTGCTAGGCCCCCCCCAGCCATGAACACTGAAGCTTTCTTT. It codes for CSARPPPAMNTEAFF.

This clonotype was recorded at least ten times. This chain connects TRBV3-1 to TRBJ2-1; 12 bases are a match to TRBD1. Germline assignment: CDR1 LGHDT and CDR2 YNNKEL (reference sequence). V gave up 4 bases and J gave up 0 bases; unmatched junction bases: 7. The CDR3 spans 18 residues. CDR3 nucleotides: TGTGCCAGCAGCCGCGGGACAGGGGGCACTCTCTCCTACAATGAGCAGTTCTTC. This translates into CASSRGTGGTLSYNEQFF.

This clonotype was counted a few times. This chain joins TRBV3-1 and TRBJ2-3; the match to TRBD2 covers 12 bases. The V segment lost 4 bases and the J segment 1 base; nucleotides outside the gene matches: 12. CDR3 length: 19 residues. CDR1 and CDR2 (germline): LGHDT, YNNKEL (reference sequence). CDR3 sequence: CASSPLPSGGAGGTDTQYF. CDR3 sequence (DNA): TGTGCCAGCAGCCCCTTGCCTAGCGGGGGGGCCGGAGGCACAGATACGCAGTATTTT.

This clonotype came up many times. The chain carries TRBV14 and TRBJ1-6, with 12 bases that match TRBD1. V was clipped by 4 bases and J by 10 bases; unmatched bases: 2. CDR3 length equals 14 residues. Germline V gene data show CDR1 as SGHDN and CDR2 as FVKESK. CDR3 nucleotide sequence: TGTGCCAGCAGCCGGGGACAGGGGGCATCACCCCTCCACTTT. This gives the protein CASSRGQGASPLHF.

This clonotype came up a few times. The J gene is TRBJ2-5, the V gene TRBV6-1; D is possibly TRBD2 (6 bases). Trimming removed 6 bases at V and 4 bases at J, with 18 bases between. The V gene's germline CDR1 is MNHNS and CDR2 SASEGT. The CDR3 totals 15 residues. This chain's CDR3 is CASSLAMGGSETQYF. DNA for the CDR3: TGTGCCAGCAGCCTCGCGATGGGGGGTTCAGAGACCCAGTACTTC.

This chain joins TRBV2 and TRBJ1-2; 8 nucleotides line up with TRBD1. Per the germline V gene, CDR1 is SNHLY and CDR2 is FYNNEI. The CDR3 is 15 amino acids. The V gene end was trimmed by 5 bases and the J gene end by 6 bases; junction bases not matched to a gene: 11. This CDR3 is CASSLRPETGDGYTF. The DNA for the CDR3 is TGTGCCAGCAGTCTCCGTCCCGAGACAGGGGATGGCTACACCTTC.

This clonotype came up many times. The gene calls are TRBV20-1 and TRBJ2-7; D gene unclear. Trimming cost V 6 bases and J 6 bases, with 18 bases left between them. This CDR3 is 13 amino acids long. Germline lookup yields CDR1 DFQATT and CDR2 SNEGSKA (reference sequence). The CDR3 region is CSAQSHRLTEQYF. As DNA, the CDR3 is TGCAGTGCCCAGTCTCACCGGCTAACCGAGCAGTACTTC.

This clonotype came up a few times. At one end the junction does not follow the germline gene, possibly because of a read error. The chain uses TRBV11-1 and TRBJ2-1; TRBD2 matches 8 bases. The CDR3 is made up of 15 amino acids. CDR1 and CDR2 (germline): SGHAT, FQDESV (reference sequence). This CDR3 reads CASSWTSITYNGQFF. The CDR3 nucleotides read TGTGCCAGCAGCTGGACTAGCATAACCTACAATGGGCAGTTCTTC.

This clonotype was detected many times. This chain joins TRBV11-2 and TRBJ2-1; 11 nucleotides align to TRBD1. The junction had 9 bases not matched to a gene; V was cut back by 1 base and J by 7 bases. This CDR3 has 17 residues. Per germline, CDR1 SGHAT and CDR2 FQNNGV. The CDR3 sequence is CASSLADRGRFRNEQFF. The CDR3 DNA is TGTGCCAGCAGCTTAGCGGACAGGGGGCGATTTCGTAATGAGCAGTTCTTC. The complete variable domain, with remaining parts taken from reference TRBV11-2 and TRBJ2-1, reads EAGVAQSPRYKIIEKRQSVAFWCNPISGHATLYWYQQILGQGPKLLIQFQNNGVVDDSQLPKDRFSAERLKGVDSTLKIQPAKLEDSAVYLCASSLADRGRFRNEQFFGPGTRLTVL.

V is TRBV12-3 or TRBV12-4 and J is TRBJ1-5; 7 positions agree with TRBD1. The CDR3 loop spans 14 amino acids. With V trimmed by 6 bases and J by 6 bases, 8 bases remained unmatched. The CDR3 sequence: CASRQEQGTQPQHF. The CDR3 DNA is TGTGCCAGCAGACAAGAACAGGGGACTCAGCCCCAGCATTTT.

This clonotype was seen at least ten times. The chain recombines TRBV3-1 with TRBJ1-2; TRBD1 agrees at 8 bases. The length of the CDR3 is 14 residues. V trimming: 1 base; J trimming: 6 bases; junction bases outside the gene matches: 4. Germline CDR1 is LGHDT and CDR2 is YNNKEL (reference sequence). The CDR3 loop is CASSQVGTGDGYTF. CDR3 coding DNA: TGTGCCAGCAGCCAAGTCGGGACAGGTGATGGCTACACCTTC.

This rearrangement joins TRBV12-3 or TRBV12-4 to TRBJ2-7; TRBD2 aligns across 7 bases. CDR3 size: 14 residues. Trimming took 8 bases from V and 4 from J; bases not matched to a gene: 11. CDR3 coding DNA: TGTGCCAGCGGTCGGAGGGAGGGCCTGTACGAGCAGTACTTC. Its translation: CASGRREGLYEQYF.

This clonotype has a handful of counts. The gene calls are TRBV7-3 and TRBJ2-1; 8 bases map to TRBD1. Trimming at V came to 2 bases and at J to 6 bases, leaving 6 bases not matched to a gene. CDR1 is SGHTA, CDR2 FQGTGA, per germline. The CDR3 has 15 amino acids. In DNA form, the CDR3 reads TGTGCCAGCAGCTTACTGGGACAGGCTTTCAATGAGCAGTTCTTC. Protein sequence: CASSLLGQAFNEQFF.

This clonotype was counted between two and nine times. V usage is TRBV7-9 and J usage is TRBJ2-5; 7 bases are shared with TRBD1. The CDR3 consists of 14 residues. In germline, CDR1 is SEHNR, CDR2 FQNEAQ (reference sequence). With V trimmed by 6 bases and J by 1 base, 5 bases remained unmatched. CDR3 residues: CASSEQGFQETQYF. The CDR3 bases are TGTGCCAGCAGTGAACAGGGGTTCCAAGAGACCCAGTACTTC.

The genes are TRBV5-8 and TRBJ1-1; D ambiguous. CDR3 length: 10 residues. The V end was cut by 6 bases, the J end by 6 bases, with 6 bases between. Germline CDR1 is SGHTS and CDR2 is YDEGEE. This CDR3 is CASTGAEAFF. The CDR3 bases are TGTGCCAGCACCGGAGCTGAAGCTTTCTTT.

V is TRBV5-4 and J is TRBJ1-4; D is uncertain. Germline V lookup: CDR1 SGHNT, CDR2 YYREEE (reference sequence). Trimming cost V 2 bases and J 0 bases, with 8 bases left between them. The CDR3 length is 15 residues. The CDR3 DNA follows: TGTGCCAGCAGCTTTCGACCTACAACTAATGAAAAACTGTTTTTT. Translation: CASSFRPTTNEKLFF.

This clonotype was seen repeatedly, ten times or more. The rearrangement joins TRBV5-1 to TRBJ2-3; D is ambiguous. Germline CDR1 and CDR2: SGHRS and YFSETQ. Trimming took off 4 bases at V and 2 bases at J, with 14 bases between the two ends. The CDR3 runs 15 residues. The CDR3, as DNA: TGCGCCAGCAGCCACCAACGTACCCTCACAGATACGCAGTATTTT. It translates to CASSHQRTLTDTQYF.

This clonotype was seen more than once but under ten times. The chain has TRBV5-1 and TRBJ2-1; 9 bases fit TRBD1. Trimming at V came to 0 bases and at J to 6 bases, leaving 4 bases not matched to a gene. Germline V gene sequence: CDR1 SGHRS, CDR2 YFSETQ. CDR3 length: 15 amino acids. The CDR3 reads CASSLAWDRVNEQFF. CDR3 DNA: TGCGCCAGCAGCTTGGCCTGGGACAGGGTCAATGAGCAGTTCTTC.